One and the same sample provided the 17 T cell receptor beta chains below, sequenced in a study of shared clonotypes between healthy human individuals. Sequencing used immunoSEQ multiplex PCR; TCRdb keeps in-frame clones, though not all of them. In the table there are about 480,000 clones, 60% to 85% of which are singletons. Sequencing used PBMCs. The source of these receptors is a woman aged 40 to 55 in good health. Some clones in this sample may be carry-over from other donors' samples.

The rearrangement uses TRBV4-2 and TRBJ1-3, with 7 bases matching TRBD1. V trimming: 5 bases; J trimming: 4 bases; junction bases outside the gene matches: 5. This CDR3 contains 14 residues. Germline V gene sequence: CDR1 LGHNA, CDR2 YNFKEQ. The CDR3 protein is CASSNRGFGNTIYF. CDR3 nucleotide sequence: TGTGCCAGCAGCAACAGGGGATTCGGAAACACCATATATTTT.

The chain joins TRBV23-1 to TRBJ2-3, with D maybe TRBD2 (5 bases). TRBV23-1 is assigned to the ORF class and has an uncertain function. V shed 6 bases and J shed 2 bases, with 15 bases lying between them. CDR3 length: 15 residues. The CDR3 sequence: CASSSRDKDTDTQYF. The CDR3, as DNA: TGCGCCAGCAGCTCGAGGGATAAGGACACAGATACGCAGTATTTT.

The chain uses TRBV9 and TRBJ1-2; 11 bases agree with TRBD1. The V gene end was trimmed by 4 bases and the J gene end by 1 base; junction bases not matched to a gene: 3. Germline CDR1 reads SGDLS; CDR2 reads YYNGEE. The CDR3 loop spans 15 amino acids. The CDR3 loop is CASSRDRGNNYGYTF. The CDR3 bases are TGTGCCAGCAGCAGGGACAGGGGGAATAACTATGGCTACACCTTC.

The genes are TRBV5-1 and TRBJ2-1; D unresolved. The CDR3 runs 15 residues. CDR1 and CDR2 (germline): SGHRS, YFSETQ. Trimming shortened V by 3 bases and J by 2 bases, and 12 bases separated the two germline ends. Here the CDR3 reads CASSYDRPTYNEQFF. The CDR3 nucleotides read TGCGCCAGCAGCTACGACCGCCCAACCTACAATGAGCAGTTCTTC.

This clone has a handful of counts. The J gene is TRBJ2-1, the V gene TRBV19; D tentatively fits TRBD1 or TRBD2 (5 bases each). The germline V gene encodes CDR1 LNHDA and CDR2 SQIVND (reference sequence). Trimming took 7 bases from V and 2 from J, leaving 15 bases between them. The CDR3 is made up of 15 amino acids. CDR3 nucleotide sequence: TGTGCCAGTACCCTCACTGGGGGAACCTACAATGAGCAGTTCTTC. As protein: CASTLTGGTYNEQFF.

This clone turned up a few times. The CDR3 sequence is CASSLDRGSRAEAFF. In DNA form, the CDR3 reads TGTGCCAGCAGCTTAGACAGGGGATCCAGGGCTGAAGCTTTCTTT. The rearrangement links TRBV5-4 to TRBJ1-1; 8 bases agree with TRBD1. Per the germline V gene, CDR1 is SGHNT and CDR2 is YYREEE (reference sequence). The CDR3 extends over 15 amino acids. The junction had 9 bases not matched to a gene; V was cut back by 2 bases and J by 6 bases.

The chain recombines TRBV10-2 with TRBJ2-7; either TRBD1 or TRBD2 may fit D (5 bases each). The germline V gene encodes CDR1 WSHSY and CDR2 SAAADI. Trimming stripped 0 bases from V and 2 bases from J, with 8 bases between. The CDR3 extends over 14 amino acids. CDR3 amino acids: CASSESWGPYEQYF. For the CDR3, the DNA is TGCGCCAGCAGTGAGTCTTGGGGACCCTACGAGCAGTACTTC.

The J gene is TRBJ2-6, the V gene TRBV5-8; 7 nucleotides align to TRBD2. J was trimmed by 3 bases and V by 4 bases; bases with no gene match: 7. Germline V CDR1 and CDR2: SGHTS, YDEGEE. The CDR3 contains 16 residues. The DNA for the CDR3 is TGTGCCAGCAGCCTGGGGAGGGCTGGTGGGGCCAACGTCCTGACTTTC. Translation: CASSLGRAGGANVLTF.

As to this clone: A single base is all that separates this from a far larger clone, so a read error is likely. The sample holds other DNA sequences that translate to the same CDR3. The V gene is TRBV9, the J gene TRBJ2-5, with 9 nucleotides matching TRBD1. The CDR3 runs 16 residues. Germline V gene lookup returns CDR1 SGDLS and CDR2 YYNGEE. The CDR3 DNA is TGTGCCAGTAGCGTAGGGACAGGGAAACACCAAGAGACCCAGTACTTC. This codes for CASSVGTGKHQETQYF.

The V call is TRBV7-2, the J call TRBJ1-2; TRBD1 is a possible D gene (6 bases). Germline V lookup: CDR1 SGHTA, CDR2 FQGNSA. The CDR3 runs to 16 residues. The ends were cut back, 5 bases at V and 2 bases at J, with 18 bases in the middle. The chain's CDR3 is CASSPLVGQKNYGYTF. CDR3 bases: TGTGCCAGCAGCCCTTTAGTAGGACAGAAAAACTATGGCTACACCTTC.

This clone has a single count. The chain links TRBV28 to TRBJ2-4; 7 bases line up with TRBD2. CDR3 length equals 15 residues. Germline V CDR1 and CDR2: MDHEN, SYDVKM. J lost 0 bases, V lost 8 bases, and 7 bases had no gene match. CDR3 in amino acids: CASSLGGRAKNIQYF. The CDR3 region has the DNA TGTGCCAGCTCTCTAGGCGGGAGAGCCAAAAACATTCAGTACTTC.

This chain uses TRBV5-5 with TRBJ2-5; 8 bases are shared with TRBD1. V lost 4 bases, J lost 5 bases, and 7 bases stayed unmatched. Germline CDR1 is SGHKS and CDR2 is YYEKEE (reference sequence). The CDR3 contains 14 residues. The CDR3 protein is CASSTTGVEETQYF. The DNA of the CDR3 is TGTGCCAGCAGCACGACAGGGGTGGAGGAGACCCAGTACTTC. The full variable domain, its missing parts supplied by reference TRBV5-5 and TRBJ2-5, is DAGVTQSPTHLIKTRGQQVTLRCSPISGHKSVSWYQQVLGQGPQFIFQYYEKEERGRGNFPDRFSARQFPNYSSELNVNALLLGDSALYLCASSTTGVEETQYFGPGTRLLVL.

This rearrangement joins TRBV6-5 to TRBJ2-7; D gene ambiguous. There are 16 residues in the CDR3. The V end was cut by 0 bases, the J end by 0 bases, with 12 bases between. The germline CDR1 and CDR2 sequences are MNHEY and SVGAGI. For the CDR3, the DNA is TGTGCCAGCAGTTACTCGACCGGGCCGGGCTCCTACGAGCAGTACTTC. It yields the protein CASSYSTGPGSYEQYF.

V and J are TRBV9 and TRBJ1-1; weak D call: TRBD1 (5 bases). The CDR3 length is 14 residues. Germline CDR1 reads SGDLS; CDR2 reads YYNGEE. Trimming pared 7 bases from V and 1 base from J, leaving 14 bases between. CDR3 coding DNA: TGTGCCAGCGCTGAGGGGACCAGGAACACTGAAGCTTTCTTT. Its translation: CASAEGTRNTEAFF.

A few counts support this clone. The rearrangement joins TRBV5-1 to TRBJ1-1; D call uncertain. The V end lost 6 bases, the J end lost 5 bases, and 11 bases lay between the germline ends. From germline, CDR1 is SGHRS and CDR2 YFSETQ. This CDR3 has 12 residues. CDR3 residues: CASTRDGTEAFF. DNA for the CDR3: TGCGCCAGCACAAGGGATGGGACTGAAGCTTTCTTT.

This sequence joins TRBV7-2 and TRBJ2-5; 7 nucleotides match TRBD1. V was clipped by 3 bases and J by 3 bases; unmatched bases: 4. CDR1 and CDR2 from the germline V gene are SGHTA and FQGNSA. The CDR3 has 14 amino acids. The CDR3 sequence: CASSFQGQKETQYF. The CDR3, as DNA: TGTGCCAGCAGCTTCCAGGGACAGAAAGAGACCCAGTACTTC.

The rearrangement uses TRBV9 and TRBJ2-7, with a possible D match to TRBD1 (6 bases). Deletions cut 4 bases from V and 2 bases from J, with 16 bases between. CDR1 is SGDLS and CDR2 is YYNGEE in the germline V gene. This CDR3 comprises 15 residues. CDR3 nucleotides: TGTGCCAGCAGCCCGAACCCTGGGGGCGCCTACGAGCAGTACTTC. It encodes CASSPNPGGAYEQYF.